A selection of T cell receptor beta chains follows, all from one sample in a study of control samples from healthy donors and cancer patients. The assay was immunoSEQ multiplex PCR, and TCRdb's table has in-frame clones only and misses some. The sample yields about 150,000 clones, just over 85% seen once. Specimen: blood. The receptors were gathered from a man between 18 and 35 years old in good health. CDR3s include the opening cysteine and the closing phenylalanine or tryptophan. The D gene is left open where the match is weak. Expanded clones are given a class, and other clones once, few, many or no size at all.

J gene: TRBJ2-3; clone size: -; V gene: TRBV19; D gene: TRBD1; CDR3 DNA: TGTGCCAGTAGTACGACAGGGTCCACAGATACGCAGTATTTT; CDR3 protein: CASSTTGSTDTQYF
J gene: TRBJ2-5; clone size: -; V gene: TRBV27; D gene: -; CDR3 DNA: TGTGCCAGCAGTTTGGTTGCCGCCTCAGCAGGGGAGACCCAGTACTTC; CDR3 protein: CASSLVAASAGETQYF
J gene: TRBJ1-2; clone size: -; V gene: TRBV11-2; D gene: TRBD1; CDR3 DNA: TGTGCCAGCAGCTACGGCAGGGGACAGGATAACTATGGCTACACCTTC; CDR3 protein: CASSYGRGQDNYGYTF
J gene: TRBJ1-1; clone size: -; V gene: TRBV6-2/TRBV6-3; D gene: TRBD1; CDR3 DNA: TGTGCCAGCAGTTGGGGTTACAGGGGGACGAACACTGAAGCTTTCTTT; CDR3 protein: CASSWGYRGTNTEAFF
J gene: TRBJ1-1; clone size: -; V gene: TRBV3-1/TRBV3-2; D gene: -; CDR3 DNA: TGTGCCAGCAGCCGGGGCTATCAGTACCCTGAAGCTTTCTTT; CDR3 protein: CASSRGYQYPEAFF
J gene: TRBJ2-1; clone size: -; V gene: TRBV4-3; D gene: -; CDR3 DNA: TGCGCCAGCAGCCAAGTTTATCTCAGCTCCTACAATGAGCAGTTCTTC; CDR3 protein: CASSQVYLSSYNEQFF
J gene: TRBJ2-3; clone size: -; V gene: TRBV6-2/TRBV6-3; D gene: TRBD2; CDR3 DNA: TGTGCCAGCAGTTCGGGGGGGGGTGCAGATACGCAGTATTTT; CDR3 protein: CASSSGGGADTQYF
J gene: TRBJ1-6; clone size: -; V gene: TRBV19; D gene: TRBD1; CDR3 DNA: TGTGCCAGTATTCGCGGGACAGGATATAATTCACCCCTCCACTTT; CDR3 protein: CASIRGTGYNSPLHF
J gene: TRBJ2-3; clone size: once; V gene: TRBV6-5; D gene: -; CDR3 DNA: TGTGCCAGCAATAGGGGAGGACCCACAGATACGCAGTATTTT; CDR3 protein: CASNRGGPTDTQYF
J gene: TRBJ2-1; clone size: -; V gene: TRBV11-3; D gene: -; CDR3 DNA: TGTGCCAGCAGCTCGGACATGAATGAGCAGTTCTTC; CDR3 protein: CASSSDMNEQFF
J gene: TRBJ2-2; clone size: once; V gene: TRBV4-2; D gene: -; CDR3 DNA: TGTGCCAGCAGCCCGGGCGGGGCGAACACCGGGGAGCTGTTTTTT; CDR3 protein: CASSPGGANTGELFF
J gene: TRBJ1-2; clone size: -; V gene: TRBV5-6; D gene: TRBD1; CDR3 DNA: TGTGCCAGCAGCTTGTGGAGACAGGGAAGGGCCTATGGCTACACCTTC; CDR3 protein: CASSLWRQGRAYGYTF
J gene: TRBJ1-5; clone size: -; V gene: TRBV7-2; D gene: -; CDR3 DNA: TGTGCCAGCAGCCCGCAGGGCCGAGGAGGCAATCAGCCCCAGCATTTT; CDR3 protein: CASSPQGRGGNQPQHF
J gene: TRBJ2-5; clone size: once; V gene: TRBV9; D gene: -; CDR3 DNA: TGTGCCAGCAGCGTAGATGGGGCCGCGGAGACCCAGTACTTC; CDR3 protein: CASSVDGAAETQYF
J gene: TRBJ1-2; clone size: -; V gene: TRBV4-3; D gene: -; CDR3 DNA: TGCGCCAGCAGCCAAGCTACCGGGCGCGGGGAGGACTATGGCTACACCTTC; CDR3 protein: CASSQATGRGEDYGYTF
J gene: TRBJ1-2; clone size: -; V gene: TRBV6-6; D gene: TRBD1; CDR3 DNA: TGTGCCAGCAGTTTGGGGACAGGGACCTATGGCTACACCTTC; CDR3 protein: CASSLGTGTYGYTF
J gene: TRBJ1-3; clone size: -; V gene: TRBV4-2; D gene: -; CDR3 DNA: TGTGCCAGCAGCCCGTCTGGGTCGACAGACCTTAGCTCTGGAAACACCATATATTTT; CDR3 protein: CASSPSGSTDLSSGNTIYF
J gene: TRBJ2-7; clone size: once; V gene: TRBV20-1; D gene: -; CDR3 DNA: TGCAGTGCCAAGAGGCACTACGAGCAGTACTTC; CDR3 protein: CSAKRHYEQYF
J gene: TRBJ2-7; clone size: -; V gene: TRBV27; D gene: -; CDR3 DNA: TGTGCCAGCAGTTTATCGATAAGCCGCCTTCAGTACTTC; CDR3 protein: CASSLSISRLQYF
J gene: TRBJ1-6; clone size: once; V gene: TRBV18; D gene: TRBD1; CDR3 DNA: TGTGCCAGCTCACTGGGACAGGGGAGCTCCTATAATTCACCCCTCCACTTT; CDR3 protein: CASSLGQGSSYNSPLHF
J gene: TRBJ2-2; clone size: -; V gene: TRBV5-4; D gene: -; CDR3 DNA: TGTGCCAGCAGTTCGATGAACACCGGGGAGCTGTTTTTT; CDR3 protein: CASSSMNTGELFF
J gene: TRBJ2-7; clone size: few; V gene: TRBV24-1; D gene: -; CDR3 DNA: TGTGCCACCAGTGACAGTTTTCCTACCTACGAGCAGTACTTC; CDR3 protein: CATSDSFPTYEQYF